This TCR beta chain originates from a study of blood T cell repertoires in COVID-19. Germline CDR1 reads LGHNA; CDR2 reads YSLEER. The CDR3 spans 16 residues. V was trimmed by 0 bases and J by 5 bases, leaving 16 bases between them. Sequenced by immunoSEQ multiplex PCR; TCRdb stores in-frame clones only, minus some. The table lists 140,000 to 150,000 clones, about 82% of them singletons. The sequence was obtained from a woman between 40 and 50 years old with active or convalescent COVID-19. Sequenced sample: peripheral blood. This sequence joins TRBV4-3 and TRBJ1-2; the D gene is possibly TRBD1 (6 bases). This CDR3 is CASSQDVWGRGYGYTF. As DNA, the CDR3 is TGCGCCAGCAGCCAAGATGTGTGGGGGCGCGGATATGGCTACACCTTC.